This TCR beta chain stems from a study of HIV-infected patients and healthy controls. Whole blood was used without fractionation, so all unsorted peripheral T cells were included. Whole-study findings and limits: In healthy controls, MAIT alpha CDR3s were common; in HIV+ repertoires, severely depleted. Healthy controls shared more CDR3 sequences between individuals than HIV-infected patients did. Compared with untreated HIV+ repertoires, healthy controls showed roughly threefold more distinct CDR3s and higher Shannon diversity.

Reverse transcription used 500 to 550 ng RNA and constant-region primers for alpha and beta. Each of the alpha and beta chains got its own library through chain-specific third strand synthesis with indices. Each molecule carried a 12-nucleotide identifier made of two joined random hexamers added before amplification. TCRdb ran MiXCR on the 5' RACE reads and lists one entry per CDR3 protein. The sample yields 15,000 to 20,000 distinct CDR3 sequences, 12% seen once. V was cut by 8 bases and J by 5 bases, with 15 bases left in between. Germline CDR1 reads SGHAT; CDR2 reads FQDESV (reference sequence). The CDR3 covers 13 residues. This clonotype occurred many times. What it binds is unknown.

This TCR derives from an adult in good health. The rearrangement joins TRBV11-1 to TRBJ1-2; no clear D. Sequences were obtained from blood. CDR3 bases: TGTGCCAGCGGGGTAGAGCGTTCGTATGGCTACACCTTC. Residues: CASGVERSYGYTF.